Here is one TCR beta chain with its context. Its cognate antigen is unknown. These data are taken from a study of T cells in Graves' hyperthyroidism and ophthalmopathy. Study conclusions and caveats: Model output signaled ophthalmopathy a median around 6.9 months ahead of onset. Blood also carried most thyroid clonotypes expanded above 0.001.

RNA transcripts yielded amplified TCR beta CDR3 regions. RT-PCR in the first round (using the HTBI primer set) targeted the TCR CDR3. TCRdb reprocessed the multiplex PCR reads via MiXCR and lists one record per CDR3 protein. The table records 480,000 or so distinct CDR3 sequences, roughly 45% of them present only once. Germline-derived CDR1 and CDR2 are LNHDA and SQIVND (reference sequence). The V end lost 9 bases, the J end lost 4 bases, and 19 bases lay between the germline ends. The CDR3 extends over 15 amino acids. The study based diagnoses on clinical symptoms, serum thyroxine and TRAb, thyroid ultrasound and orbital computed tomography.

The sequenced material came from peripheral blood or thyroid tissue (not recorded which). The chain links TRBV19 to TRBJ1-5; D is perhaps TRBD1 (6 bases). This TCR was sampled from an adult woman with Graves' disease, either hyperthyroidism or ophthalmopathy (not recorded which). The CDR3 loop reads CASRGHGGFNQPQHF. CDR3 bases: TGTGCCAGCCGCGGACACGGGGGCTTTAATCAGCCCCAGCATTTT.